This T cell receptor (beta chain) was identified in a study of human CD8 memory T cell subsets. UMI-labeled 5' RACE produced the TCR beta libraries. TCRdb reprocessed the 5' RACE reads, keeping one entry per CDR3 protein, no DNA. This repertoire comprises around 10,000 distinct CDR3 sequences; its ten largest clones make up about a fifth. The CDR3 has 16 residues. Germline assignment: CDR1 SGHTA and CDR2 FQGNSA. Of note for this clonotype: Its target is unknown.

Study-level results: When compared with each other, stem-like memory and precursor exhausted T cell repertoires showed minimal overlap. From the Chao1 estimates, stem-like memory T cells appeared to be more diverse than precursor exhausted T cells.

The receptor was isolated from a human donor in good health. Sequenced material: CD8+ stem-like memory T cells (TSCM and TCM) sorted from PBMCs. Subset defined: stem-like memory CD8 T cells (TSTEM), CCR7+ PD-1- TIGIT-. V is TRBV7-2 and J is TRBJ1-6. CDR3 protein: CASSRTRSSYNSPLHF.